This T cell receptor (beta chain) was identified during a study of human T cells and chemical hapten exposure. Across the whole study: On the upper back, patch tests were applied with 0.01% DPC and read at 6 days. A mostly female patient group had alopecia areata, totalis or universalis.

The library attached unique molecular identifiers to individual cDNA molecules. In the authors' workflow: Samples contained a median of 95,638 TCRs, with a range of 23,224 to 690,600. TCRdb itself ran the RACE reads through MiXCR, one entry per CDR3 protein. In this record, the V and J calls reflect TCRdb's handling and not the investigators' own analysis. The table records about 50,000 distinct CDR3 sequences, approximately 9.7% of them present only once. The CDR3 extends over 13 amino acids. The germline gives CDR1 ENHRY, CDR2 SYGVKD. V shed 4 bases and J shed 2 bases, with 6 bases lying between them. This clonotype was seen many times. Indicated time point: pre-sensitization, week 0. Treatment described: therapeutic diphenylcyclopropenone sensitization with weekly scalp DPC. The starting material, unfractionated whole blood, was used for total RNA extraction.

Sequencing used whole blood, obtained in connection with sensitization to the hapten diphenylcyclopropenone (DPC). This receptor was identified in a woman aged 25 to 45 with alopecia areata. Some clones in this sample may be carry-over from other donors' samples. The chain recombines TRBV10-3 with TRBJ1-3; D gene ambiguous. CDR3 nucleotide sequence: TGTGCCATCAGTGGGGTTACTGGAAACACCATATATTTT. Translated, it gives CAISGVTGNTIYF.